Presented here are 17 T cell receptor beta chains from one specimen sequenced in a study of blood T cell repertoires in COVID-19. Only in-frame clones appear in the TCRdb table, and some are missing; sequencing was by immunoSEQ multiplex PCR. Here the sample spans around 100,000 clones, approximately 85% being singletons. The sequenced material came from peripheral blood. The receptors derive from a human donor in a cohort sampled during active COVID-19.

V usage is TRBV6-2 or TRBV6-3 and J usage is TRBJ1-1, with D hard to call. Trimming stripped 4 bases from V and 2 bases from J, with 5 bases between. Looked up from germline, CDR1 is MNHEY and CDR2 is SVGEGT. The CDR3 runs 12 residues. The CDR3 DNA reads as TGTGCCAGCAGTTCAGATAACACTGAAGCTTTCTTT. Amino acids: CASSSDNTEAFF.

This rearrangement joins TRBV5-4 to TRBJ1-3; 10 positions agree with TRBD1. Germline trimming cut 3 bases from V and 6 bases from J; bases unmatched to any gene: 6. Germline CDR1 and CDR2: SGHNT and YYREEE (reference sequence). The CDR3 is 15 amino acids. The CDR3 DNA reads as TGTGCCAGCAGCTCACCGGGACAGGGGACAAACACCATATATTTT. This translates into CASSSPGQGTNTIYF.

CDR3 amino acids: CASSPPWTSGGAETQYF. CDR3 sequence (DNA): TGTGCCAGCAGCCCTCCCTGGACTAGCGGGGGGGCCGAGACCCAGTACTTC. The chain links TRBV7-2 to TRBJ2-5; TRBD2 agrees at 15 bases. This CDR3 is 17 amino acids long. The trim removed 5 bases at V and 5 bases at J, leaving 9 bases unmatched. Germline V gene lookup returns CDR1 SGHTA and CDR2 FQGNSA.

The chain joins TRBV5-1 to TRBJ2-7; 9 bases are shared with TRBD1. V lost 4 bases and J lost 3; bases outside the gene matches: 8. The CDR3 consists of 15 residues. In germline, CDR1 is SGHRS, CDR2 YFSETQ. In DNA, the CDR3 is TGCGCCAGCAGCACGGGACAGGGTGGCGTCTACGAGCAGTACTTC. It yields the protein CASSTGQGGVYEQYF.

The V gene is TRBV20-1, the J gene TRBJ2-7, with 9 bases identical to TRBD1. V was clipped by 3 bases and J by 7 bases; unmatched bases: 10. The CDR3 totals 14 residues. CDR1 is DFQATT and CDR2 is SNEGSKA in the germline V gene (reference sequence). The CDR3 is CSASGEQGAWEQYF. The DNA of the CDR3 is TGCAGTGCTAGTGGGGAACAGGGGGCATGGGAGCAGTACTTC.

The rearrangement joins TRBV7-2 to TRBJ2-3; D is perhaps TRBD2 (6 bases). The CDR3 consists of 15 residues. Looked up from germline, CDR1 is SGHTA and CDR2 is FQGNSA. V was cut by 3 bases and J by 5 bases, with 15 bases left in between. The CDR3 loop reads CASSFLADPKDTQYF. For the CDR3, the DNA is TGTGCCAGCAGCTTCTTAGCGGACCCCAAAGATACGCAGTATTTT.

This clone was found once. The chain links TRBV7-2 to TRBJ2-1; 10 bases match TRBD2. Trimming cost V 1 base and J 4 bases; bases outside gene matches: 4. The CDR3 length is 16 residues. CDR1 is SGHTA, CDR2 FQGNSA, per germline. CDR3: CASSLGTAGGYNEQFF. The CDR3 DNA reads as TGTGCCAGCAGCTTAGGTACAGCGGGGGGGTACAATGAGCAGTTCTTC. Using reference TRBV7-2 and TRBJ2-1 for the parts outside the CDR3, the full variable domain is GAGVSQSPSNKVTEKGKDVELRCDPISGHTALYWYRQSLGQGLEFLIYFQGNSAPDKSGLPSDRFSAERTGGSVSTLTIQRTQQEDSAVYLCASSLGTAGGYNEQFFGPGTRLTVL.

There are a few counts of this clone. V and J are TRBV7-9 and TRBJ1-1; D is possibly TRBD1 (5 bases). Trimming pared 5 bases from V and 4 bases from J, leaving 17 bases between. The CDR3 extends over 15 amino acids. Germline CDR1 is SEHNR and CDR2 is FQNEAQ (reference sequence). The CDR3 DNA reads as TGTGCCAGCAGCGCAGTTGGGCAGGGAGGCACTGAAGCTTTCTTT. It codes for CASSAVGQGGTEAFF.

In its sample, this clone was seen once. This chain uses TRBV30 with TRBJ1-1; 8 bases match TRBD1. The CDR3 is made up of 13 amino acids. J gave up 2 bases and V 3 bases, and 2 bases lay outside the gene matches. CDR1 and CDR2 from the germline V gene are GTSNPN and SVGIG (reference sequence). The CDR3 nucleotides read TGTGCCTGGAGCGGACAGGGAAACACTGAAGCTTTCTTT. Translating it yields CAWSGQGNTEAFF. Full variable domain (outside the CDR3, taken from reference TRBV30 and TRBJ1-1): SQTIHQWPATLVQPVGSPLSLECTVEGTSNPNLYWYRQAAGRGLQLLFYSVGIGQISSEVPQNLSASRPQDRQFILSSKKLLLSDSGFYLCAWSGQGNTEAFFGQGTRLTVV.

V usage is TRBV18 and J usage is TRBJ1-1; 7 positions match TRBD1. The trim removed 5 bases at V and 6 bases at J, leaving 18 bases unmatched. From germline, CDR1 is KGHSH and CDR2 LQKENI. CDR3 size: 17 residues. CDR3 protein: CASSLRQGGLGNAEAFF. In DNA, the CDR3 is TGTGCCAGCTCATTACGACAGGGCGGTTTAGGAAACGCTGAAGCTTTCTTT.

V usage is TRBV5-1 and J usage is TRBJ2-3; D possibly corresponds to TRBD2 (8 bases). Deletions cut 2 bases from V and 0 bases from J, with 19 bases between. Germline values: CDR1 SGHRS, CDR2 YFSETQ. The CDR3 is 18 amino acids. The CDR3 region is CASSFPKGAGGSTDTQYF. CDR3 DNA sequence: TGCGCCAGCAGCTTCCCGAAGGGGGCGGGAGGTAGCACAGATACGCAGTATTTT.

This clone was seen only a few times. The rearrangement uses TRBV19 and TRBJ1-5; D is possibly TRBD1 (5 bases). Germline V gene data show CDR1 as LNHDA and CDR2 as SQIVND (reference sequence). Trimming removed 4 bases from V and 5 bases from J, with 9 bases in between. The CDR3 consists of 13 residues. DNA for the CDR3: TGTGCCAGTAGTACGACAGATTATCAGCCCCAGCATTTT. Amino acid sequence: CASSTTDYQPQHF.

V gene TRBV6-2 or TRBV6-3 combines with J gene TRBJ2-1; 7 bases are a match to TRBD2. V lost 3 bases to trimming and J lost 4 bases; unmatched junction nucleotides: 18. The CDR3 is 19 residues long. Germline CDR1 is MNHEY and CDR2 is SVGEGT. The CDR3 loop reads CASSYGLARGLGGYNEQFF. In nucleotides, the CDR3 is TGTGCCAGCAGTTATGGTTTAGCTCGAGGACTAGGAGGGTACAATGAGCAGTTCTTC.

The rearrangement links TRBV24-1 to TRBJ2-1; no firm D call. Germline V gene sequence: CDR1 KGHDR, CDR2 SFDVKD. With 1 base removed from V and 0 bases from J, the gap between germline ends came to 9 bases. This CDR3 contains 16 residues. CDR3 DNA: TGTGCCACCAGTGATTTAGCCCCAAGCTCCTACAATGAGCAGTTCTTC. Its translation: CATSDLAPSSYNEQFF.

This CDR3 reads CASSQELRVKQFF. The CDR3 coding sequence is TGCGCCAGCAGCCAAGAACTCAGGGTAAAGCAGTTCTTC. The chain carries TRBV4-1 and TRBJ2-1; tentatively, D is TRBD1 (5 bases). The germline gives CDR1 MGHRA, CDR2 YSYEKL. CDR3 length equals 13 residues. The V gene lost 0 bases and the J gene lost 11 bases, with 11 bases spanning the gap.

The V call is TRBV5-1, the J call TRBJ2-7; 13 bases align to TRBD2. Germline loops: CDR1 SGHRS, CDR2 YFSETQ. CDR3 length: 16 amino acids. The junction had 9 bases not matched to a gene; V was cut back by 4 bases and J by 5 bases. Here the CDR3 reads CASSQGLAGVIDEQYF. CDR3 DNA sequence: TGCGCCAGCAGCCAAGGACTAGCGGGGGTAATAGACGAGCAGTACTTC.

As concerns this clone: This sample includes further DNA sequences coding for the same CDR3. This chain links TRBV24-1 with TRBJ1-5; no firm D call. The CDR3 contains 12 residues. V lost 4 bases, J lost 4 bases, and 4 bases lay in between. CDR1 and CDR2 (germline): KGHDR, SFDVKD. This chain's CDR3 is CATSDLNQPQHF. The CDR3 nucleotides read TGTGCCACCAGTGACCTAAATCAGCCCCAGCATTTT.